Given below is one T cell receptor beta chain in context. Antigen: not known. Trimming removed 7 bases from V and 4 bases from J; junction bases left unmatched: 6. This CDR3 is built from 15 residues. The V gene's germline CDR1 is MNHEY and CDR2 SVGAGI. This specimen comes from a study of T-cell memory formation after mild COVID-19. TCRdb independently ran MiXCR on the 5' RACE reads; one entry per CDR3 protein. The sample shows 250,000 to 300,000 distinct CDR3 sequences, approximately 16% of them seen only once. Study-wide results and caveats: A second wave of clones peaked on day 37, and their SARS-CoV-2 specificity went unconfirmed. CD4+ contracting clones were found mainly in CM and EM, and CD8+ ones in EMRA. Balance between CD4 and CD8 was seen in clones contracting day 15 to 85, and a CD4+ lean was seen in later expanders.

The receptor's source is a man between 18 and 29 years old who had mild COVID-19 (a few samples of this study predate the infection). Cell type and time point are not known. Material: PBMCs or a T cell subset sorted from them (not recorded which). This chain uses TRBV6-5 with TRBJ2-1, with 11 bases identical to TRBD2. CDR3 nucleotide sequence: TGTGCCAGCACTAACCCTAGCGGGGGGTACAATGAGCAGTTCTTC. Translated, it gives CASTNPSGGYNEQFF.